This T cell receptor beta chain was recorded in a study of blood T cells in healthy people across ages (dated by TCRdb to the mid-2010s). About the full investigation: Template switching captured roughly one uniquely barcoded TCR beta cDNA molecule per two T cells in model experiments. Age-related changes in TCR beta repertoire diversity were measured in the study by deep sequencing normalized with unique cDNA molecular identifiers. Using the same blood draw, the study looked at two additional independent replicas of 1 million unique cDNA reads for two donors, one aged 18 to 30 and the other aged 80 or older. The donors were split into four age groups: young (average 16 years), middle-aged (39), aged (approximately 59) and long-lived (about 74). To avoid experimental bias, donors of different ages were distributed randomly across sequencing lanes.

The junction carries 9 bases between V and J, which are trimmed by 0 bases and 4 bases respectively. Taken from cysteine to phenylalanine, the CDR3 has 14 residues. Left in the record is the CDR3 DNA by itself, 42 bases read in frame from the first base. The germline V gene yields LGHNA for CDR1 and YSLEER for CDR2. On the study overall, not on this receptor specifically: Because the CMV infection status of the donors was unknown, age-related changes in expanded clonotypes may potentially have been confounded. Observed TCR beta diversity per million T cells fell roughly linearly with age, and a significant reduction was already apparent by age around 40. The percentage of naive T cells measured by flow cytometry correlated strongly with observed TCR beta diversity. The long-lived group showed more naive CD4+ T cells, fewer expanded clones and increased TCR diversity than the aged group, suggesting age selection. Estimates of total diversity from one million sequenced T cells were regarded as lower bounds and underestimates. Because profiling used bulk unsorted PBMCs, naive and antigen-experienced compartments could not be compared conclusively.

Library prep was done by 5' RACE. TCRdb lists the instrument as Illumina HiSeq 2500. A second PCR of about 7 to 12 cycles was run with a J-beta primer mix and a sample-barcoded 5' primer. A unique molecular identifier was introduced onto each TCR beta cDNA molecule by a template-switch 5' adaptor carrying 12 random nucleotides. Each sample yielded at least 2.5 million CDR3-containing paired-end reads. First-strand cDNA was synthesized from all RNA with the Mint cDNA synthesis kit, primed by a TRBC-specific oligonucleotide. After uracil-DNA glycosylase treatment, a first 18-cycle PCR used universal primers M1SS and BC2_uni_R on all cDNA. In the original analysis: For normalization, 1 million high-quality reads, each with a distinct molecular identifier, were randomly selected from each sample. Instead of being binned into consensus sequences, reads that shared molecular identifiers were thrown out. MiTCR, with a Q25 quality threshold and the strictest error-elimination algorithm, was used for CDR3 identification, clonotype clustering and error correction. A nonparametric unseen species model with Euler transformation was used to estimate lower-bound total TCR beta diversity. The public reads were quality trimmed at Q25 with fastp and then assembled into clones with MiXCR by TCRdb, keeping productive beta chains. A single entry per CDR3 protein holds the most common genes and DNA from its merged rows. TCRdb assigned the V and J calls; the authors' analysis was not used. This sample is represented by 800,000 to 900,000 distinct CDR3 sequences; around 62% of them were singletons. Of the sample, 25% to 35% falls within the top ten clones.

With respect to this clonotype: Its specific antigen is unknown. The input lacks base qualities; no much larger clone sits a single base away.

Donors were a few dozen systemically healthy Caucasian individuals from Russia aged roughly 6 to 90 years. About 9.1 milliliters of peripheral blood were collected from each donor into EDTA-treated Vacutainer tubes. Ficoll-Paque density-gradient centrifugation was used to isolate PBMCs, with at least 6.5 million per sample. Total RNA was extracted from PBMCs with Trizol reagent, with at least 6 micrograms obtained per sample. The percentages of naive CD45RAhigh/CD27high T cells were determined by flow cytometry on a PBMC aliquot from every donor. Sequencing was performed on blood. This receptor chain uses TRBV4-3 and TRBJ2-5; D gene: possibly TRBD1, on 5 matching bases. The clonotype was recovered from a young man in good health. The CDR3 is CASSQDFRAETQYF. The DNA sequence reads TGCGCCAGCAGCCAAGATTTCAGGGCAGAGACCCAGTACTTC.